This TCR beta chain stems from a study of T-cell memory formation after mild COVID-19. Germline CDR1 reads LGHNA; CDR2 reads YSLEER. V gave up 0 bases and J gave up 3 bases, with 4 bases separating them. CDR3 length: 13 amino acids. One entry per CDR3 protein results from TCRdb running MiXCR on the 5' RACE reads. The sample includes about 340,000 distinct CDR3 sequences, 10% to 15% of them seen just once. This clonotype appeared a few times. The sample consisted of PBMCs or a T cell subset sorted from them (not recorded which). This rearrangement joins TRBV4-3 to TRBJ2-3; D gene uncertain. This TCR derives from a man between 18 and 35 years old who had mild COVID-19 (a few samples of this study predate the infection). Cell type and time point are not known. The CDR3 coding sequence is TGCGCCAGCAGCCAAGATCTAACAGATACGCAGTATTTT. Protein product: CASSQDLTDTQYF.